This T cell receptor (beta chain) derives from a study of vaccination and CD4 T cells after COVID-19. Study results and caveats: Convalescent patients' clones that were vaccine-specific were spike mono-reactive in 304 of 307 cases. A relatively small number of convalescent patients were studied, and no early post-infection timepoints were included.

The assay that was used to sequence DNA from cultured CD4+ T cells was the Oncomine TCR Beta short-read assay. From CD4+ T cells that had been cultured, genomic DNA was extracted. TCRdb re-derived calls from the PCR reads in MiXCR, one entry per CDR3 protein. The data show roughly 23,000 distinct CDR3 sequences, roughly 68% seen once. A remark on this clonotype: The antigen is unknown.

Treatment in this sample: roughly 11-day PBMC culture with coronavirus spike peptide pools or control peptides (ViraFEST assay). Culture of 1.9 million or so PBMCs per well took place with about 9 IU/ml IL-2 and around 10 ug/ml peptide pools. Trimming removed 4 bases from V and 1 base from J, with 11 bases in between. The V gene's germline CDR1 is SGHRS and CDR2 YFSETQ. The CDR3 is 14 residues long. This chain links TRBV5-1 with TRBJ2-5, with D perhaps matching TRBD2 (6 bases). This sequence originates from a human donor who received a COVID-19 vaccine. Source: CD4+ T cells from blood, cultured in vitro, taken after SARS-CoV-2 vaccination. The DNA of the CDR3 is TGCGCCAGCAGCCCGACTAGTCCCCAAGAGACCCAGTACTTC. Its translation is CASSPTSPQETQYF.